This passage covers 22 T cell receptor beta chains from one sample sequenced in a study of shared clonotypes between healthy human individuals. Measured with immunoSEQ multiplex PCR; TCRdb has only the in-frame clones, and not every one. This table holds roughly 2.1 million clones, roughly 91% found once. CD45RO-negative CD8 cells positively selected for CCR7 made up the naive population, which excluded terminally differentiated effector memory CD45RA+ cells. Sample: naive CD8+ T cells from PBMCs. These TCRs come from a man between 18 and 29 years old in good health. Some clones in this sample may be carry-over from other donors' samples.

For the CDR3, the DNA is TGTGCCAGCAGACTCCCCGGGTGGCGCCTAGGAGGCTACACCTTC. This gives the protein CASRLPGWRLGGYTF. This sequence joins TRBV6-5 and TRBJ1-2, with unresolved D. V lost 6 bases, J lost 8 bases, and 22 bases lay in between. CDR3 length equals 15 residues. In germline, CDR1 is MNHEY, CDR2 SVGAGI.

CDR3 protein: CASSLSPGGYTEAFF. CDR3 in DNA: TGTGCCAGCAGTTTATCGCCAGGGGGCTACACTGAAGCTTTCTTT. V usage is TRBV27 and J usage is TRBJ1-1; the match to TRBD1 covers 8 bases. J gave up 3 bases and V 0 bases, and 3 bases lay outside the gene matches. The germline CDR1 and CDR2 sequences are MNHEY and SMNVEV (reference sequence). There are 15 residues in the CDR3.

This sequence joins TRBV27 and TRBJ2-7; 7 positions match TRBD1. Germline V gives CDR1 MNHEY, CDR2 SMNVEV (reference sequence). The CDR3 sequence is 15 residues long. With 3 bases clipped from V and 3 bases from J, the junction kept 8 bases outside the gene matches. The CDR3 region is CASSFGRGPGYEQYF. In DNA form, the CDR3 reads TGTGCCAGCAGTTTTGGAAGGGGGCCCGGCTACGAGCAGTACTTC.

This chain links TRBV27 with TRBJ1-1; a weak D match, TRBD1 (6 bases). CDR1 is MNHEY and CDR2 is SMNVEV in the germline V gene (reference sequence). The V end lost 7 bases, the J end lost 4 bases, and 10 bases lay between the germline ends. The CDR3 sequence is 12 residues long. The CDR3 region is CASKTGSTEAFF. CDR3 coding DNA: TGTGCCAGCAAAACAGGGTCCACTGAAGCTTTCTTT.

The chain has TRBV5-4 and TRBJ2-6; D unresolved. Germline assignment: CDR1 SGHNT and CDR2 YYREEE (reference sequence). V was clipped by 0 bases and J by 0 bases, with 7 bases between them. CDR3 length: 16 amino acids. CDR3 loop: CASSLGRPSGANVLTF. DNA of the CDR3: TGTGCCAGCAGCTTGGGCAGACCCTCTGGGGCCAACGTCCTGACTTTC.

The CDR3 bases are TGTGCCAGCAGTTTATTGGGGGGGACGGCTGAAGCTTTCTTT. Its protein product is CASSLLGGTAEAFF. The J gene is TRBJ1-1, the V gene TRBV27; D is possibly TRBD1 (5 bases). Germline CDR1 and CDR2: MNHEY and SMNVEV (reference sequence). CDR3 length: 14 residues. V lost 1 base, J lost 6 bases, and 12 bases lay in between.

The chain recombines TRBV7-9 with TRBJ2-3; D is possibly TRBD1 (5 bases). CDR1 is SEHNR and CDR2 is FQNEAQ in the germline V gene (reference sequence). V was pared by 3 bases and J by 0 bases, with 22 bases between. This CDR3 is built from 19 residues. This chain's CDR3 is CASSFSRVFTGSSTDTQYF. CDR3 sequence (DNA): TGTGCCAGCAGCTTCAGCAGGGTATTCACTGGCTCTAGCACAGATACGCAGTATTTT.

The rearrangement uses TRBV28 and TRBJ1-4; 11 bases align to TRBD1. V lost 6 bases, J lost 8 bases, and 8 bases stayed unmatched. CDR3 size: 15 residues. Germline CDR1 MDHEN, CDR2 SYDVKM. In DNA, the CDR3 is TGTGCCAGCAGCCACGGGGACAGGGGGAGGGAAAAACTGTTTTTT. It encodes CASSHGDRGREKLFF.

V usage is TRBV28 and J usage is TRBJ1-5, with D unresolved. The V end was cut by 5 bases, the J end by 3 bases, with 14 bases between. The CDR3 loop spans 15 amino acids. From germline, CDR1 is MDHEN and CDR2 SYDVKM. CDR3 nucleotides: TGTGCCAGCAGTCCCTTAAGGGCGACCAATCAGCCCCAGCATTTT. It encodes CASSPLRATNQPQHF.

The CDR3 is CASSLTNRNNEQFF. CDR3 nucleotides: TGTGCCAGCAGCCTAACAAATCGCAACAATGAGCAGTTCTTC. V and J are TRBV9 and TRBJ2-1; no definite D call. V was trimmed by 4 bases and J by 5 bases, leaving 13 bases between them. CDR3 length: 14 amino acids. Germline assignment: CDR1 SGDLS and CDR2 YYNGEE.

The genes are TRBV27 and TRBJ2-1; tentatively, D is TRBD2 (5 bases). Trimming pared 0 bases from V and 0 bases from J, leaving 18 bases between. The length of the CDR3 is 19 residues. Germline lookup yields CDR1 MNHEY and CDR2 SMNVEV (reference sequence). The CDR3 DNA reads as TGTGCCAGCAGTTTATCTCCGGGGTTTGTTTTTAACTCCTACAATGAGCAGTTCTTC. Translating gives CASSLSPGFVFNSYNEQFF.

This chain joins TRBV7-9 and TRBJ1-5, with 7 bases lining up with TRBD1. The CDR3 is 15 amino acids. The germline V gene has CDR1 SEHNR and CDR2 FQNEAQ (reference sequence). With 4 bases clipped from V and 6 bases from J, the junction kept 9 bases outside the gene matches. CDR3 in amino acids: CASSSDRDLFQPQHF. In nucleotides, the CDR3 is TGTGCCAGCAGCTCAGACAGGGATCTGTTTCAGCCCCAGCATTTT.

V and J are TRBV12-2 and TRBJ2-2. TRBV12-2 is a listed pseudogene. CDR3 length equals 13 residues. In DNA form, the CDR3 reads TGTGCATCCCCTTACGCGAACACCGGGGAGCTGTTTTTT. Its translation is CASPYANTGELFF.

CDR3 nucleotides: TGTGCCAGCATAAGCGACCTAGCGGGAGACTACAATGAGCAGTTCTTC. It translates to CASISDLAGDYNEQFF. The chain combines TRBV5-4 with TRBJ2-1, with TRBD2 matching 10 bases. V shed 6 bases and J 3 bases; nucleotides not matched to a gene: 9. Germline values: CDR1 SGHNT, CDR2 YYREEE (reference sequence). The CDR3 has 16 residues.

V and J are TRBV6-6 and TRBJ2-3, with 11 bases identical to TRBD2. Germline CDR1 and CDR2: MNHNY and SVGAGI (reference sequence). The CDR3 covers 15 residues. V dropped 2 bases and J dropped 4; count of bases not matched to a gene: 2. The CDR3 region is CASSYLAGGSDTQYF. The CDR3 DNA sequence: TGTGCCAGCAGTTACCTAGCGGGAGGTTCAGATACGCAGTATTTT.

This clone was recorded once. Here the CDR3 DNA reads TGTGCCAGCAGAGGGACGAGGGGGCTTTGGGATGAGCAGTTCTTC. It yields the protein CASRGTRGLWDEQFF. This chain joins TRBV6-5 and TRBJ2-1; 7 bases fit TRBD1. From germline, CDR1 is MNHEY and CDR2 SVGAGI. The CDR3 runs 15 residues. V shed 6 bases and J 8 bases; nucleotides not matched to a gene: 13.

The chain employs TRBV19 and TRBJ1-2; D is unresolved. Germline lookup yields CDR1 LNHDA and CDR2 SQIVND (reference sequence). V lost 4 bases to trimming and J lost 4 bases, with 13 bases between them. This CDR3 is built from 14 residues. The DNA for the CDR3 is TGTGCCAGTAGTAGTAGGTTTCCCTCCTATGGCTACACCTTC. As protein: CASSSRFPSYGYTF.

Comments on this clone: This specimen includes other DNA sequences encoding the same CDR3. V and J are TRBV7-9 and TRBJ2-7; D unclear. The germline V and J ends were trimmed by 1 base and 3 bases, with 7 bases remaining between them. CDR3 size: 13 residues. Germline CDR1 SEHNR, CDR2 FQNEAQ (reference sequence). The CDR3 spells CASSLELIYEQYF. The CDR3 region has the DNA TGTGCCAGCAGCTTAGAACTAATCTACGAGCAGTACTTC.

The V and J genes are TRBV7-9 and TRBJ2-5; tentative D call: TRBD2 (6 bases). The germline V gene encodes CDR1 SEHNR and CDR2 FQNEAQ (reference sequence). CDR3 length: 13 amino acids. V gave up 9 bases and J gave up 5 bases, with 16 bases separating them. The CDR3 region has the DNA TGTGCCAGTAGCGTCCCTGGAGGGGAGACCCAGTACTTC. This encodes CASSVPGGETQYF.

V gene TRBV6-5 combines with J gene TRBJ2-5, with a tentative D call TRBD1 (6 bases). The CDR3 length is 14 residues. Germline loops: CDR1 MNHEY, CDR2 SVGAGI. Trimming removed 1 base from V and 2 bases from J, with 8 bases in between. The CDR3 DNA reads TGTGCCAGCAGTTACTTTGGGACACAAGAGACCCAGTACTTC. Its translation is CASSYFGTQETQYF.

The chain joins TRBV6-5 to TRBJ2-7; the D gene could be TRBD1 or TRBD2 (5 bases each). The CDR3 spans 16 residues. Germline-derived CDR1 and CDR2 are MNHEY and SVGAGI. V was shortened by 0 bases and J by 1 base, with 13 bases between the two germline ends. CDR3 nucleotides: TGTGCCAGCAGTTACTCGTTGGGGACCAATTCCTACGAGCAGTACTTC. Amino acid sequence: CASSYSLGTNSYEQYF.

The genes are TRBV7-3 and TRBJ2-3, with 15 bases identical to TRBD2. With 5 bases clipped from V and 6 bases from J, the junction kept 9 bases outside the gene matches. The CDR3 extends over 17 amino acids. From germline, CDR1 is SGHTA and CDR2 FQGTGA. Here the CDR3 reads CASSLGTSGRLGDTQYF. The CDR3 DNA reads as TGTGCCAGCAGCCTCGGGACTAGCGGGAGGCTCGGGGATACGCAGTATTTT.